A single sample gave rise to the 21 T cell receptor beta chains below, sequenced in a study of blood T cell repertoires in COVID-19. The table came from immunoSEQ multiplex PCR; TCRdb's copy has only in-frame clones and leaves some out. The sample carries about 280,000 clones, about 85% recorded once. The sequencing input was peripheral blood. These receptors originate from a human donor in a cohort sampled during active COVID-19.

The chain is built from TRBV14 and TRBJ1-6; 7 bases agree with TRBD1. This CDR3 is 15 amino acids long. The trim removed 2 bases at V and 4 bases at J, leaving 2 bases unmatched. Germline V CDR1 and CDR2: SGHDN, FVKESK. CDR3 protein: CASSQNRGYNSPLHF. CDR3 nucleotide sequence: TGTGCCAGCAGCCAAAACAGGGGATATAATTCACCCCTCCACTTT.

CDR3 bases: TGTGCCAGCAGGACCCTGGGGAGCACTGAAGCTTTCTTT. This translates into CASRTLGSTEAFF. V usage is TRBV2 and J usage is TRBJ1-1; D call uncertain. Trimming removed 6 bases from V and 4 bases from J, with 12 bases in between. The CDR3 totals 13 residues. Germline CDR1 and CDR2: SNHLY and FYNNEI.

The rearrangement links TRBV5-5 to TRBJ2-1, with 9 bases matching TRBD2. The CDR3 is 16 residues long. CDR1 SGHKS and CDR2 YYEKEE come from the germline V gene (reference sequence). Trimming took 2 bases from V and 7 from J; bases not matched to a gene: 10. The chain's CDR3 is CASSFPFAAGGNEQFF. The CDR3 DNA sequence: TGTGCCAGCAGCTTCCCATTTGCGGCGGGAGGGAATGAGCAGTTCTTC.

This clone is a singleton in its sample. The gene calls are TRBV28 and TRBJ2-7, with D possibly matching TRBD2 (5 bases). Trimming took 8 bases from V and 0 from J, leaving 20 bases between them. This CDR3 is 16 amino acids long. CDR1 and CDR2 from the germline V gene are MDHEN and SYDVKM. CDR3: CASATLRRTSSYEQYF. In DNA form, the CDR3 reads TGTGCCAGCGCGACTCTCAGGCGAACTAGCTCCTACGAGCAGTACTTC.

The chain joins TRBV28 to TRBJ2-3, with 7 positions matching TRBD2. This CDR3 comprises 15 residues. CDR1 is MDHEN, CDR2 SYDVKM, per germline. Unmatched junction bases numbered 8, after V lost 6 bases and J lost 2 bases. The CDR3: CASSLAGSFTDTQYF. CDR3 DNA sequence: TGTGCCAGCAGCTTAGCGGGTTCGTTCACAGATACGCAGTATTTT. Looking up the rest from reference TRBV28 and TRBJ2-3 gives the full variable domain: DVKVTQSSRYLVKRTGEKVFLECVQDMDHENMFWYRQDPGLGLRLIYFSYDVKMKEKGDIPEGYSVSREKKERFSLILESASTNQTSMYLCASSLAGSFTDTQYFGPGTRLTVL.

The rearrangement uses TRBV2 and TRBJ2-1; D remains unclear. CDR1 is SNHLY, CDR2 FYNNEI, per germline. This CDR3 spans 14 amino acids. V lost 9 bases and J 1 base, leaving 13 bases between the germline ends. The CDR3 region has the DNA TGTGCCAGTGGGCAAAGCAGGTCCTACAATGAGCAGTTCTTC. This translates into CASGQSRSYNEQFF.

The rearrangement links TRBV10-3 to TRBJ2-3; TRBD1 aligns across 9 bases. V lost 6 bases and J lost 3; bases outside the gene matches: 4. The CDR3 contains 14 residues. CDR1 is ENHRY, CDR2 SYGVKD, per germline. This CDR3 is CAIRAGQGTDTQYF. CDR3 coding DNA: TGTGCCATCAGGGCGGGACAGGGTACAGATACGCAGTATTTT.

This sequence joins TRBV4-1 and TRBJ1-5; D not resolved. The CDR3 has 15 amino acids. The V end was cut by 4 bases, the J end by 5 bases, with 15 bases between. From germline, CDR1 is MGHRA and CDR2 YSYEKL. CDR3 nucleotide sequence: TGCGCCAGCAGCCCGACTATCCAGGCGGATCAGCCCCAGCATTTT. This gives the protein CASSPTIQADQPQHF.

The V and J genes are TRBV6-5 and TRBJ1-2; D unclear. Germline V gives CDR1 MNHEY, CDR2 SVGAGI. The V gene lost 7 bases and the J gene lost 5 bases, with 17 bases spanning the gap. The length of the CDR3 is 14 residues. The CDR3 DNA sequence: TGTGCCAGCACAGTGGGGTGGAGAGGGTATGGCTACACCTTC. This sequence encodes CASTVGWRGYGYTF.

The rearrangement joins TRBV7-9 to TRBJ2-3, with D possibly being TRBD2 (5 bases). CDR3 length equals 15 residues. Germline V gives CDR1 SEHNR, CDR2 FQNEAQ (reference sequence). Trimming cost V 5 bases and J 0 bases, with 12 bases left between them. This chain's CDR3 is CASSADWASTDTQYF. The DNA for the CDR3 is TGTGCCAGCAGCGCGGACTGGGCGAGCACAGATACGCAGTATTTT.

The table lists this clone with a few counts. The chain couples TRBV19 to TRBJ1-1; no clear D gene. The V gene's germline CDR1 is LNHDA and CDR2 SQIVND (reference sequence). Trimming removed 9 bases from V and 0 bases from J, with 17 bases in between. CDR3 length equals 15 residues. The CDR3 reads CASTRNDIMNTEAFF. The CDR3 bases are TGTGCCAGCACAAGAAACGACATAATGAACACTGAAGCTTTCTTT.

V and J are TRBV30 and TRBJ2-7; 7 nucleotides align to TRBD2. Per the germline V gene, CDR1 is GTSNPN and CDR2 is SVGIG (reference sequence). The V and J ends lost 2 bases and 2 bases, in that order; junction bases with no gene match: 3. The CDR3 runs to 13 residues. The CDR3 DNA sequence: TGTGCCTGGAGTCCCCGGGGGGCCTACGAGCAGTACTTC. Translation gives CAWSPRGAYEQYF.

This sequence joins TRBV2 and TRBJ1-6; TRBD1 agrees at 9 bases. With V trimmed by 6 bases and J by 8 bases, 2 bases remained unmatched. The germline gives CDR1 SNHLY, CDR2 FYNNEI. CDR3 size: 13 residues. The chain's CDR3 is CASRTGGYSPLHF. The CDR3 DNA reads TGTGCCAGCAGGACAGGGGGGTATTCACCCCTCCACTTT.

This clone has more than one count but fewer than ten. The rearrangement links TRBV20-1 to TRBJ2-7; D gene unclear. With 3 bases removed from V and 3 bases from J, the gap between germline ends came to 15 bases. Germline V gives CDR1 DFQATT, CDR2 SNEGSKA (reference sequence). CDR3 size: 14 residues. The CDR3 DNA reads as TGCAGTGCTAGTTCGGCGCGGTCTTTCTACGAGCAGTACTTC. Residues: CSASSARSFYEQYF.

The chain joins TRBV4-1 to TRBJ2-1; TRBD2 matches 13 bases. Germline trimming cut 0 bases from V and 13 bases from J; bases unmatched to any gene: 6. Germline V lookup: CDR1 MGHRA, CDR2 YSYEKL. The CDR3 sequence is 15 residues long. Here the CDR3 reads CASSQDGTSGKVQFF. CDR3 nucleotide sequence: TGCGCCAGCAGCCAAGATGGGACTAGCGGGAAGGTACAGTTCTTC.

This clone was observed a handful of times. This chain uses TRBV7-2 with TRBJ2-3; 9 bases agree with TRBD2. CDR1 and CDR2 from the germline V gene are SGHTA and FQGNSA. After removal of 5 bases from V and 6 bases from J, the junction contained 9 bases not matched to a gene. The CDR3 runs to 15 residues. The CDR3 loop is CASSPRMLAGDTQYF. CDR3 sequence (DNA): TGTGCCAGCAGCCCCCGGATGCTAGCGGGGGATACGCAGTATTTT.

J is TRBJ1-1 and V is TRBV2; 7 nucleotides agree with TRBD1. Unmatched junction bases numbered 4, after V lost 5 bases and J lost 7 bases. Germline V CDR1 and CDR2: SNHLY, FYNNEI. The CDR3 is made up of 12 amino acids. The CDR3 region is CASSRQGDEAFF. CDR3 DNA sequence: TGTGCCAGCAGTCGACAGGGAGATGAAGCTTTCTTT.

The chain has TRBV5-5 and TRBJ1-2; TRBD1 agrees at 7 bases. Germline-derived CDR1 and CDR2 are SGHKS and YYEKEE (reference sequence). Trimming took 9 bases from V and 3 from J; bases not matched to a gene: 8. The CDR3 spans 13 residues. CDR3 bases: TGTGCCACGGGGACAGCTCACGACTATGGCTACACCTTC. Its protein product is CATGTAHDYGYTF.

The chain combines TRBV7-2 with TRBJ2-1; 11 bases fit TRBD2. Germline V gene sequence: CDR1 SGHTA, CDR2 FQGNSA. This CDR3 is built from 16 residues. With V trimmed by 5 bases and J by 6 bases, 9 bases remained unmatched. The CDR3 region has the DNA TGTGCCAGCAGCGCCGGGGGGCTAGCGGGAGGCAATGAGCAGTTCTTC. Translating gives CASSAGGLAGGNEQFF.

The DNA for the CDR3 is TGTGCCAGCTCACCCCAGACAGTTACCGGGGAGCTGTTTTTT. This codes for CASSPQTVTGELFF. This sequence joins TRBV18 and TRBJ2-2; possible D gene TRBD1, 5 bases. The CDR3 length is 14 residues. V was trimmed by 3 bases and J by 5 bases, leaving 10 bases between them. Germline CDR1 KGHSH, CDR2 LQKENI.

This chain uses TRBV6-5 with TRBJ2-7; TRBD1 is a possible D gene (6 bases). The CDR3 is made up of 14 amino acids. The V and J ends lost 6 bases and 3 bases respectively, with 15 bases between them. Germline assignment: CDR1 MNHEY and CDR2 SVGAGI. The CDR3 here is CASRPGVVVYEQYF. DNA of the CDR3: TGTGCCAGCAGACCAGGGGTAGTCGTCTACGAGCAGTACTTC.